The 7 T cell receptor beta chains given below trace back to one sample, sequenced in a study of PD-1 blockade in classical Hodgkin lymphoma. Libraries were prepared by immunoSEQ multiplex PCR; TCRdb keeps only in-frame clonotypes and omits some of them. The table records about 30,000 clones, around 81% of them present only once. Sample time point: cycle 4 day 1 (C4D1), after around six weeks of nivolumab. Relapses following autologous stem cell transplantation were seen in all patients, with brentuximab vedotin exposure varying. The sequenced sample was peripheral blood mononuclear cells (PBMCs), obtained before the fourth cycle of nivolumab. The origin of the receptors is a human donor with classical Hodgkin lymphoma.

This chain joins TRBV5-6 and TRBJ2-2; no reliable D call. In germline, CDR1 is SGHDT, CDR2 YYEEEE. Deletions cut 0 bases from V and 1 base from J, with 4 bases between. There are 14 residues in the CDR3. This CDR3 reads CASSLAGNTGELFF. In DNA, the CDR3 is TGTGCCAGCAGCTTGGCCGGGAACACCGGGGAGCTGTTTTTT.

The chain links TRBV30 to TRBJ1-1, with TRBD1 identical over 7 bases. Germline V CDR1 and CDR2: GTSNPN, SVGIG (reference sequence). The CDR3 contains 14 residues. V lost 1 base to trimming and J lost 4 bases; unmatched junction nucleotides: 6. The CDR3 DNA reads TGTGCCTGGAGTGCCCCAGGGGGAGTCACTGAAGCTTTCTTT. As protein: CAWSAPGGVTEAFF.

This clone was detected once. The V and J genes are TRBV5-1 and TRBJ1-1; D call uncertain. Germline assignment: CDR1 SGHRS and CDR2 YFSETQ. Trimming left V 7 bases short and J 1 base short, with 17 bases between. CDR3 size: 15 residues. The CDR3 is CASARPAPGNTEAFF. Here the CDR3 DNA reads TGCGCCAGCGCCCGCCCCGCCCCGGGGAACACTGAAGCTTTCTTT.

V is TRBV9 and J is TRBJ2-2, with 10 bases fitting TRBD2. Trimming took 2 bases from V and 5 from J; bases not matched to a gene: 6. The CDR3 consists of 16 residues. In germline, CDR1 is SGDLS, CDR2 YYNGEE. CDR3 sequence: CASSVLAGVETGELFF. DNA of the CDR3: TGTGCCAGCAGCGTTCTAGCGGGAGTGGAGACCGGGGAGCTGTTTTTT.

Of note for this clone: At one of its ends the junction is not consistent with the germline gene, which may arise from a read error. V is TRBV7-7 and J is TRBJ2-1; 9 bases align to TRBD2. Per germline, CDR1 SSHAT and CDR2 FNYEAQ (reference sequence). This CDR3 is 15 amino acids long. CDR3 sequence: CASSLETSGYNEQFF. CDR3 nucleotide sequence: TGTGCTAGCAGCTTAGAGACTAGCGGTTACAATGAGCAGTTCTTC. The full variable domain, in which reference TRBV7-7 and TRBJ2-1 provide the parts outside the CDR3, is GAGVSQSPRYKVTKRGQDVTLRCDPISSHATLYWYQQALGQGPEFLTYFNYEAQPDKSGLPSDRFSAERPEGSISTLTIQRTEQRDSAMYRCASSLETSGYNEQFFGPGTRLTVL.

This sequence joins TRBV5-1 and TRBJ1-4; 9 nucleotides align to TRBD1. The CDR3 covers 14 residues. Germline V gene lookup returns CDR1 SGHRS and CDR2 YFSETQ. Trimming cost V 3 bases and J 8 bases; bases outside gene matches: 5. The CDR3 sequence is CASSWGQGGEKLFF. The DNA for the CDR3 is TGCGCCAGCAGCTGGGGACAGGGTGGGGAAAAACTGTTTTTT.

Turning to this clone: Other DNA sequences in the same sample also yield this CDR3. The chain recombines TRBV9 with TRBJ2-3, with TRBD2 matching 7 bases. Germline CDR1 SGDLS, CDR2 YYNGEE. The CDR3 covers 14 residues. The trim removed 1 base at V and 6 bases at J, leaving 5 bases unmatched. Here the CDR3 reads CASSVWGSGDTQYF. CDR3 DNA: TGTGCCAGCAGCGTATGGGGTAGCGGGGATACGCAGTATTTT.